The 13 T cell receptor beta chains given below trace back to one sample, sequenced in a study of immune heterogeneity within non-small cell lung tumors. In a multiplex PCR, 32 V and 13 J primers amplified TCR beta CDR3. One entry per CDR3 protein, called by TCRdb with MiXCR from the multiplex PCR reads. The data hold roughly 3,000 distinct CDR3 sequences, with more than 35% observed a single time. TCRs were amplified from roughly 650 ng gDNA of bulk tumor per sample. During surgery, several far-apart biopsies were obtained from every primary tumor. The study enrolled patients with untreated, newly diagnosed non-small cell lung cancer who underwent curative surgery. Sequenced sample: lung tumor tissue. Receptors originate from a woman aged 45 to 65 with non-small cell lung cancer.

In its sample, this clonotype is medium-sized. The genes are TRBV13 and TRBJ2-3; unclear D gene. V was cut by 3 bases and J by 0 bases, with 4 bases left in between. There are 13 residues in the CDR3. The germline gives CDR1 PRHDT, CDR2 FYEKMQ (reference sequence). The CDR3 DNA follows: TGTGCCAGCAGCTTCGGGAGCACAGATACGCAGTATTTT. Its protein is CASSFGSTDTQYF.

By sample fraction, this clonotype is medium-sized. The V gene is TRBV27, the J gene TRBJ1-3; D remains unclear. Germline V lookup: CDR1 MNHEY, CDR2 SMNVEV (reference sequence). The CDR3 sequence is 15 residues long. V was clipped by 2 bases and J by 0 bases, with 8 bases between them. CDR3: CASSLRASSGNTIYF. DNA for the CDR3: TGTGCCAGCAGTTTACGGGCAAGCTCTGGAAACACCATATATTTT.

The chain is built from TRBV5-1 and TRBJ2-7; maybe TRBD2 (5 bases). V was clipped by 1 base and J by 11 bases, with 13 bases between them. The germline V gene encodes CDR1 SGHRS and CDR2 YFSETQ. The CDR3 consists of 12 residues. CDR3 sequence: CASSLTPGSEYF. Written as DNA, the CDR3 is TGCGCCAGCAGCTTGACTCCGGGGAGTGAGTACTTC.

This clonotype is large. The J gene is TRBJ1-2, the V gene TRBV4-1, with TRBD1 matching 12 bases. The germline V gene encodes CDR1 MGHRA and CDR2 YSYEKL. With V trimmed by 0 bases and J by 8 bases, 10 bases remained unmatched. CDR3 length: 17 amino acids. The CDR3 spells CASSQDWGTGGAEGYTF. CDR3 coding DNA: TGCGCCAGCAGCCAAGATTGGGGGACAGGGGGCGCTGAGGGCTACACCTTC.

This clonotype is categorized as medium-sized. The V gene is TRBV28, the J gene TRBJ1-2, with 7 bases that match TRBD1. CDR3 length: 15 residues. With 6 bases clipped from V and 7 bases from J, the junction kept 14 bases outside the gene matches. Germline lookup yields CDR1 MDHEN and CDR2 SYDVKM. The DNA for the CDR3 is TGTGCCAGCAGCACTGAACAGGGGATGGGCAGTGGCTACACCTTC. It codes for CASSTEQGMGSGYTF.

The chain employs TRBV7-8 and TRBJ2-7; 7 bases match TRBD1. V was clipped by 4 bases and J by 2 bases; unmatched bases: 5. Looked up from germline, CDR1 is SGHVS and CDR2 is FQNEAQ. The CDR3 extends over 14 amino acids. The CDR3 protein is CASSSWDRPYEQYF. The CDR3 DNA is TGTGCCAGCAGCTCCTGGGACAGACCCTACGAGCAGTACTTC.

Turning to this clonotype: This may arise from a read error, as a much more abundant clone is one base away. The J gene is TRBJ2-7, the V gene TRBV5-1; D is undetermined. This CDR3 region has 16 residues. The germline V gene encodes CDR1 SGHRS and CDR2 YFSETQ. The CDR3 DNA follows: TGCGCCAGCAGCTTGGCTTCAGCGATAGGGTCCTACGAGCGGTACTTC. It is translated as CASSLASAIGSYERYF.

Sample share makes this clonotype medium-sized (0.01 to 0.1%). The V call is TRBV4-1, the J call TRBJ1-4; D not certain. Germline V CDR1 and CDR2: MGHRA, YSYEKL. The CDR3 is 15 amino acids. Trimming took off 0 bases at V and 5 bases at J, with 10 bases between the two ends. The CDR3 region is CASSQEGLGNEKLFF. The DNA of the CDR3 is TGCGCCAGCAGCCAAGAGGGGTTGGGGAATGAAAAACTGTTTTTT.

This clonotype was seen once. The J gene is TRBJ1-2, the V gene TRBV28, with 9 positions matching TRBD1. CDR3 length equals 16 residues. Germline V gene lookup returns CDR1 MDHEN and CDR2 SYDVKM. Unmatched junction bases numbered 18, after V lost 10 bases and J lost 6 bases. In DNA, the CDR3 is TGTGCCATCTCCCAAAGTACAGGGGGCTTTAGTGATGGCTACACCTTC. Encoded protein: CAISQSTGGFSDGYTF.

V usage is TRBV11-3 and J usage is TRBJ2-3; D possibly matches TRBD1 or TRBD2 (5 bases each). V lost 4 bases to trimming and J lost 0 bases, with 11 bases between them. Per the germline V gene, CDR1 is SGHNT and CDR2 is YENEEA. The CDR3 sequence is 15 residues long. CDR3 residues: CASSSQGPSTDTQYF. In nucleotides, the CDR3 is TGTGCCAGCAGCTCGCAGGGACCCAGCACAGATACGCAGTATTTT.

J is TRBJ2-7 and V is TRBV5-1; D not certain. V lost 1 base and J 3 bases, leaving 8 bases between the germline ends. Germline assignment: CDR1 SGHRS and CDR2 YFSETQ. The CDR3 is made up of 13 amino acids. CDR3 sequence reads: CASSLNQDYEQYF. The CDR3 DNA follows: TGCGCCAGCAGCTTGAACCAGGACTACGAGCAGTACTTC.

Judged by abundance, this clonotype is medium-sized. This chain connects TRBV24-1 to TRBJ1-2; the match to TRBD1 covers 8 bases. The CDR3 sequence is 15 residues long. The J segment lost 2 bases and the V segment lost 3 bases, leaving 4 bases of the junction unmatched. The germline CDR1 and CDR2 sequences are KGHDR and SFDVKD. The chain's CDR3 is CATSDGQGVNYGYTF. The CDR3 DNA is TGTGCCACCAGTGATGGACAGGGTGTGAACTATGGCTACACCTTC.

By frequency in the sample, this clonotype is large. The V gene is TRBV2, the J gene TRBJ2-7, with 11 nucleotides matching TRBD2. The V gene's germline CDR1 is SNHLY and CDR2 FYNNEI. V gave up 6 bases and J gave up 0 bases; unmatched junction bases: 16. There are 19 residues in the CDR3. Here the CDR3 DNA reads TGTGCCAGCAGAAAATGGCTAGCGGGAGGACCCCTGAGCTCCTACGAGCAGTACTTC. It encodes CASRKWLAGGPLSSYEQYF.